These 27 T cell receptor beta chains originate from one sample sequenced in a study of regulatory T cells in long-lasting Graves disease. Construction of the TCR beta libraries employed iRepertoire HTBI primers in conjunction with Arm-PCR of CDR3 regions. TCRdb redid the calling of the multiplex PCR reads with MiXCR, one entry per CDR3 protein. The sample comprises about 620,000 distinct CDR3 sequences, 15% to 20% of which are singletons, and under 20% rests with the top ten. Time point indicated: newly diagnosed GD, antithyroid drugs for less than 3 months. The TCR library was prepared using RNA isolated from PBMCs. These data were likewise used in another study, on T cells in Graves' hyperthyroidism and ophthalmopathy.

The sequences come from peripheral blood mononuclear cells (PBMCs), collected at new diagnosis, from a patient treated with antithyroid drugs. These receptors were collected from a woman in her 30s with Graves disease.

Many counts were recorded for this clonotype. The genes are TRBV28 and TRBJ2-7; 9 bases are shared with TRBD2. This CDR3 has 15 residues. Germline CDR1 is MDHEN and CDR2 is SYDVKM. V shed 10 bases and J 1 base; nucleotides not matched to a gene: 11. CDR3 protein: CATSLSGGRSYEQYF. As DNA, the CDR3 is TGTGCCACCTCTCTCAGCGGGGGGCGGTCCTACGAGCAGTACTTC.

This clonotype was observed a few times. The V gene is TRBV5-5, the J gene TRBJ2-7; D possibly matches TRBD1 or TRBD2 (5 bases each). V lost 0 bases to trimming and J lost 1 base, with 11 bases between them. CDR1 and CDR2 from the germline V gene are SGHKS and YYEKEE (reference sequence). The CDR3 has 15 amino acids. Here the CDR3 reads CASSLGEGRSYEQYF. The CDR3 region has the DNA TGTGCCAGCAGCTTGGGCGAGGGACGGTCCTACGAGCAGTACTTC.

Note on this clonotype: A junction end diverges from the germline sequence, so it may reflect a read error. J is TRBJ2-4 and V is TRBV7-9, with 15 bases aligning to TRBD2. Germline V gene sequence: CDR1 SEHNR, CDR2 FQNEAQ (reference sequence). The length of the CDR3 is 14 residues. CDR3 protein: CASSPPPGLAGGNF. CDR3 bases: TGTGCCAGCAGCCCACCCCCGGGACTAGCGGGGGGTAACTTC.

About this clonotype: One base away lies a much larger clone, so this may be a sequencing read error. The chain couples TRBV20-1 to TRBJ2-4; D call uncertain. The CDR3 runs to 13 residues. The V and J ends lost 5 bases and 1 base respectively, with 9 bases between them. Germline CDR1 and CDR2: DFQATT and SNEGSKA (reference sequence). As DNA, the CDR3 is TGCAGTGCTGGTCGAGTGGCCAAAAACATTCAGTACTTC. The encoded protein is CSAGRVAKNIQYF.

The chain recombines TRBV7-9 with TRBJ1-4; the D is unclear. The germline CDR1 and CDR2 sequences are SEHNR and FQNEAQ (reference sequence). The CDR3 contains 15 residues. The V end was cut by 7 bases, the J end by 0 bases, with 12 bases between. The CDR3 DNA is TGTGCCAGCACCCTGGTGGTGGCAACTAATGAAAAACTGTTTTTT. Residues: CASTLVVATNEKLFF.

This clonotype was picked up many times. The chain joins TRBV19 to TRBJ1-1; D possibly corresponds to TRBD1 (5 bases). Germline CDR1 LNHDA, CDR2 SQIVND (reference sequence). V was shortened by 3 bases and J by 5 bases, with 16 bases between the two germline ends. CDR3 length equals 15 residues. CDR3 bases: TGTGCCAGTAGTATCCGTCAAACAGGAATAACTGAAGCTTTCTTT. As protein: CASSIRQTGITEAFF.

This clonotype has just one count. The V gene is TRBV5-5, the J gene TRBJ2-1; TRBD1 is a possible D gene (6 bases). V was pared by 4 bases and J by 4 bases, with 18 bases between. The germline V gene encodes CDR1 SGHKS and CDR2 YYEKEE (reference sequence). The CDR3 spans 16 residues. CDR3 bases: TGTGCCAGCAGCCAAGGGGAGACAGGAGGTTACAATGAGCAGTTCTTC. It encodes CASSQGETGGYNEQFF.

Worth noting for this clonotype: A far larger clone is just one base off, so this is likely a read error. The chain couples TRBV28 to TRBJ1-1, with 7 positions matching TRBD1. Germline loops: CDR1 MDHEN, CDR2 SYDVKM. The CDR3 runs to 14 residues. In DNA form, the CDR3 reads TGTGCCAGCAGTGCAGGACAGGTGAACACTGAAGCTCTCTTT. Its translation: CASSAGQVNTEALF.

This clonotype came up many times. The V and J genes are TRBV28 and TRBJ2-7; maybe TRBD2 (6 bases). The CDR3 sequence is 17 residues long. V was shortened by 5 bases and J by 4 bases, with 24 bases between the two germline ends. Germline V gene data show CDR1 as MDHEN and CDR2 as SYDVKM. CDR3 region: CASSPQMGRELLYEQYF. As DNA, the CDR3 is TGTGCCAGCAGTCCCCAGATGGGTCGGGAGCTCCTGTACGAGCAGTACTTC.

This clonotype showed up many times. V gene TRBV2 combines with J gene TRBJ1-2; TRBD1 matches 9 bases. The CDR3 has 15 residues. Germline V lookup: CDR1 SNHLY, CDR2 FYNNEI. V shed 8 bases, J shed 8 bases, and the junction held 15 bases outside the gene matches. Here the CDR3 DNA reads TGTGCCAGCGTGCTCTCTGCCGGGACAGGGTACGGCTACACCTTC. Translation gives CASVLSAGTGYGYTF.

The V call is TRBV3-1, the J call TRBJ1-3; TRBD1 is a possible D gene (6 bases). V was pared by 7 bases and J by 4 bases, with 14 bases between. CDR1 is LGHDT, CDR2 YNNKEL, per germline (reference sequence). CDR3 length equals 14 residues. The CDR3 sequence: CASTERGGGNTIYF. The CDR3 DNA is TGTGCCAGCACCGAAAGGGGGGGAGGAAACACCATATATTTT.

This clonotype occurred many times. The rearrangement uses TRBV10-3 and TRBJ1-5, with D hard to call. CDR3 length equals 13 residues. The V gene's germline CDR1 is ENHRY and CDR2 SYGVKD. The germline V and J ends were trimmed by 7 bases and 0 bases, with 7 bases remaining between them. DNA for the CDR3: TGTGCCATCAATTCAGATAGCAATCAGCCCCAGCATTTT. This encodes CAINSDSNQPQHF.

This clonotype came up many times. The chain is built from TRBV12-3 or TRBV12-4 and TRBJ1-6; 8 bases align to TRBD1. V shed 1 base, J shed 11 bases, and the junction held 4 bases outside the gene matches. The CDR3 covers 14 residues. Here the CDR3 reads CASSLVQGVTPLHF. CDR3 DNA: TGTGCCAGCAGTTTAGTACAGGGGGTAACACCCCTCCACTTT.

V is TRBV28 and J is TRBJ2-7; D could derive from TRBD1 or TRBD2 (5 bases each). Germline V gene data show CDR1 as MDHEN and CDR2 as SYDVKM. The CDR3 is made up of 14 amino acids. With 6 bases removed from V and 0 bases from J, the gap between germline ends came to 12 bases. The CDR3 DNA is TGTGCCAGCAGAGACCGGGACCCCTCCTACGAGCAGTACTTC. It is translated as CASRDRDPSYEQYF.

This clonotype was observed many times. This sequence joins TRBV5-1 and TRBJ2-1, with no clear D. CDR3 length: 14 amino acids. In germline, CDR1 is SGHRS, CDR2 YFSETQ. V was cut by 0 bases and J by 6 bases, with 10 bases left in between. CDR3 in amino acids: CASSLGGIRNEQFF. The CDR3 coding sequence is TGCGCCAGCAGCTTGGGTGGGATTCGCAATGAGCAGTTCTTC. Supplemented by reference TRBV5-1 and TRBJ2-1, the full variable domain reads KAGVTQTPRYLIKTRGQQVTLSCSPISGHRSVSWYQQTPGQGLQFLFEYFSETQRNKGNFPGRFSGRQFSNSRSEMNVSTLELGDSALYLCASSLGGIRNEQFFGPGTRLTVL.

The gene calls are TRBV20-1 and TRBJ1-5; 9 nucleotides agree with TRBD1. V lost 5 bases, J lost 6 bases, and 8 bases stayed unmatched. The CDR3 is made up of 14 amino acids. In germline, CDR1 is DFQATT, CDR2 SNEGSKA (reference sequence). CDR3 loop: CSAPQTGGGQPQHF. CDR3 DNA sequence: TGCAGTGCTCCACAGACAGGGGGGGGTCAGCCCCAGCATTTT.

CDR3 region: CASSPEAREKLFF. Here the CDR3 DNA reads TGTGCCAGCAGCCCAGAGGCGAGGGAAAAACTGTTTTTT. The chain employs TRBV7-9 and TRBJ1-4; D gene ambiguous. Trimming removed 5 bases from V and 8 bases from J, with 12 bases in between. CDR3 size: 13 residues. The germline V gene has CDR1 SEHNR and CDR2 FQNEAQ (reference sequence).

This clonotype was picked up many times. V usage is TRBV7-3 and J usage is TRBJ2-7; the D call may be TRBD1 or TRBD2 (6 bases each). The germline V gene encodes CDR1 SGHTA and CDR2 FQGTGA. V dropped 5 bases and J dropped 4 bases, with 15 bases sitting between them. The CDR3 extends over 14 amino acids. The CDR3 bases are TGTGCCAGCAGCCTAAAGGGGGGACCATACGAGCAGTACTTC. Amino acids: CASSLKGGPYEQYF.

The chain employs TRBV27 and TRBJ2-7; a possible D gene is TRBD1 (6 bases). The germline V gene encodes CDR1 MNHEY and CDR2 SMNVEV (reference sequence). Trimming left V 0 bases short and J 3 bases short, with 9 bases between. CDR3 size: 14 residues. CDR3 nucleotides: TGTGCCAGCAGTTTATCCCGGACAGACTACGAGCAGTACTTC. It yields the protein CASSLSRTDYEQYF.

This clonotype was seen at least ten times. The chain combines TRBV12-3 or TRBV12-4 with TRBJ2-1; the D gene is possibly TRBD2 (5 bases). This CDR3 comprises 15 residues. V lost 5 bases and J 14 bases, leaving 25 bases between the germline ends. The CDR3: CASSPSDFTGPEKFF. The CDR3 region has the DNA TGTGCCAGCAGTCCCTCGGACTTCACCGGCCCGGAAAAGTTCTTC.

This clonotype occurred many times. The chain has TRBV27 and TRBJ2-7, with 7 bases that match TRBD1. V trimming: 7 bases; J trimming: 2 bases; junction bases outside the gene matches: 5. The CDR3 runs 13 residues. CDR1 is MNHEY and CDR2 is SMNVEV in the germline V gene (reference sequence). The CDR3 region is CASIRQGTYEQYF. Written as DNA, the CDR3 is TGTGCCAGCATTAGACAGGGTACCTACGAGCAGTACTTC.

This clonotype occurred once. The V gene is TRBV5-1, the J gene TRBJ1-5, with 8 bases fitting TRBD1. The CDR3 length is 16 residues. The germline V gene encodes CDR1 SGHRS and CDR2 YFSETQ. V shed 7 bases, J shed 6 bases, and the junction held 15 bases outside the gene matches. In nucleotides, the CDR3 is TGCGCCAGCTCACCCGGACAGGGTGAATCTGGTCAGCCCCAGCATTTT. Its translation is CASSPGQGESGQPQHF.

This clonotype was observed a handful of times. The chain carries TRBV28 and TRBJ1-2; D is unclear. The V and J ends lost 2 bases and 8 bases respectively, with 18 bases between them. The CDR3 covers 15 residues. Germline V gene data show CDR1 as MDHEN and CDR2 as SYDVKM. Written as DNA, the CDR3 is TGTGCCAGCAGTTTAGGCCAATTTAGGAGTAGCGGCTACACCTTC. It translates to CASSLGQFRSSGYTF.

The chain uses TRBV20-1 and TRBJ1-2; tentatively, D is TRBD1 (6 bases). CDR1 is DFQATT and CDR2 is SNEGSKA in the germline V gene (reference sequence). The CDR3 runs to 16 residues. V was shortened by 0 bases and J by 1 base, with 15 bases between the two germline ends. The CDR3 coding sequence is TGCAGTGCTAGAGACGCGGGGGGGGGGCGTAACTATGGCTACACCTTC. This gives the protein CSARDAGGGRNYGYTF.

The table lists this clonotype with many counts. The chain combines TRBV2 with TRBJ1-5; tentatively, D is TRBD1 (6 bases). Looked up from germline, CDR1 is SNHLY and CDR2 is FYNNEI. The CDR3 has 16 amino acids. V lost 4 bases to trimming and J lost 6 bases, with 19 bases between them. The CDR3 loop is CASSVEGVIGGQPQHF. The CDR3, as DNA: TGTGCCAGCAGTGTAGAAGGGGTGATAGGGGGTCAGCCCCAGCATTTT.

This chain uses TRBV27 with TRBJ2-7; D perhaps matches TRBD1 (5 bases). V lost 1 base and J lost 5, with 9 bases in between. There are 13 residues in the CDR3. CDR1 and CDR2 (germline): MNHEY, SMNVEV (reference sequence). The CDR3 sequence is CASSLLAGNEQYF. The CDR3 DNA follows: TGTGCCAGCAGTTTATTGGCAGGGAACGAGCAGTACTTC.

The chain has TRBV11-3 and TRBJ2-2, with D hard to call. V lost 5 bases and J lost 6, with 19 bases in between. Germline values: CDR1 SGHNT, CDR2 YENEEA. The CDR3 has 16 amino acids. The chain's CDR3 is CASSPVGSPSPGELFF. DNA for the CDR3: TGTGCCAGCAGCCCAGTCGGTTCTCCAAGCCCCGGGGAGCTGTTTTTT.